Below, one T cell receptor (beta chain) is given with its context. Vbeta (60) and Jbeta (13) primers were used in the PCR. Data came from immunoSEQ multiplex PCR; TCRdb stores just in-frame clones and leaves some out. This sample has about 190,000 clones; about 80% occur once, and the top ten carry around 2.1%. The sample belongs to a study of cytomegalovirus exposure and HLA in healthy donors. The CDR3 contains 13 residues. Germline V gene lookup returns CDR1 MNHNS and CDR2 SASEGT. The V gene lost 2 bases and the J gene lost 5 bases, with 6 bases spanning the gap. Sequenced sample: PBMCs. The V gene is TRBV6-1, the J gene TRBJ2-2, with D unclear. The TCR originated in a woman in her late teens or twenties in good health and CMV-seropositive. The CDR3 DNA is TGTGCCAGCAGTGAATTCGTGACCGGGGAGCTGTTTTTT. It specifies CASSEFVTGELFF.